The 18 T cell receptor beta chains presented below share a single source sample, sequenced in a study of control samples from healthy donors and cancer patients. Sequencing was performed with immunoSEQ multiplex PCR; in TCRdb, only in-frame clones are kept and a portion is missing. The data contain about 130,000 clones, more than 80% of them singletons. The material sequenced was blood. The receptors come from a man aged 35-49 years in good health.

V usage is TRBV5-6 and J usage is TRBJ1-2, with D unclear. The CDR3 consists of 12 residues. Trimming removed 6 bases from V and 5 bases from J, with 11 bases in between. The germline V gene has CDR1 SGHDT and CDR2 YYEEEE. The CDR3 protein is CASNREGYGYTF. For the CDR3, the DNA is TGTGCCAGCAACCGAGAGGGTTATGGCTACACCTTC.

This sequence joins TRBV9 and TRBJ2-1; 8 nucleotides align to TRBD2. The CDR3 totals 15 residues. Per germline, CDR1 SGDLS and CDR2 YYNGEE. Unmatched junction bases numbered 5, after V lost 4 bases and J lost 2 bases. CDR3 nucleotides: TGTGCCAGCAGCTCTGCGGGGGGCACCTACAATGAGCAGTTCTTC. Translating gives CASSSAGGTYNEQFF.

The chain employs TRBV11-3 and TRBJ2-3, with D possibly TRBD2 on 6 matching bases. From germline, CDR1 is SGHNT and CDR2 YENEEA. V gave up 0 bases and J gave up 6 bases, with 13 bases separating them. This CDR3 spans 15 amino acids. DNA of the CDR3: TGTGCCAGCAGCTTAGAGGCGGGACCGAGGGATACGCAGTATTTT. Protein: CASSLEAGPRDTQYF.

The genes are TRBV19 and TRBJ2-3; 12 nucleotides agree with TRBD2. The V gene's germline CDR1 is LNHDA and CDR2 SQIVND (reference sequence). V was clipped by 4 bases and J by 6 bases; unmatched bases: 11. The length of the CDR3 is 17 residues. CDR3 DNA: TGTGCCAGTAGTAGCGGACTAGCGGGGACCTTTCTTGATACGCAGTATTTT. Residues: CASSSGLAGTFLDTQYF.

This clone has a single count. The CDR3 DNA sequence: TGTGCCAGCAGCGACACAGGGAGGAATTCACCCCTCCACTTT. Translating gives CASSDTGRNSPLHF. The V and J genes are TRBV2 and TRBJ1-6, with a possible D match to TRBD1 (6 bases). The V gene lost 6 bases and the J gene lost 7 bases, with 13 bases spanning the gap. Germline CDR1 reads SNHLY; CDR2 reads FYNNEI. The CDR3 spans 14 residues. The full variable domain, in which reference TRBV2 and TRBJ1-6 provide the parts outside the CDR3, is EPEVTQTPSHQVTQMGQEVILRCVPISNHLYFYWYRQILGQKVEFLVSFYNNEISEKSEIFDDQFSVERPDGSNFTLKIRSTKLEDSAMYFCASSDTGRNSPLHFGNGTRLTVT.

The chain is built from TRBV5-1 and TRBJ1-2; 8 positions match TRBD1. Germline loops: CDR1 SGHRS, CDR2 YFSETQ. The CDR3 length is 14 residues. After removal of 1 base from V and 8 bases from J, the junction contained 7 bases not matched to a gene. DNA of the CDR3: TGCGCCAGCAGCTTGCAGGGGGCAGGTGGAGGCTACACCTTC. Translation: CASSLQGAGGGYTF.

The table lists this clone with a count of one. The V gene is TRBV15, the J gene TRBJ2-5, with 7 bases that match TRBD1. Germline V gives CDR1 LNHNV, CDR2 YYDKDF (reference sequence). This CDR3 has 14 residues. V trimming: 3 bases; J trimming: 5 bases; junction bases outside the gene matches: 6. This chain's CDR3 is CATSRVGRGETQYF. DNA for the CDR3: TGTGCCACCAGCAGGGTGGGCAGGGGGGAGACCCAGTACTTC.

The gene calls are TRBV5-4 and TRBJ1-2; 7 nucleotides agree with TRBD1. The CDR3 has 15 residues. Germline CDR1 and CDR2: SGHNT and YYREEE (reference sequence). V shed 3 bases, J shed 4 bases, and the junction held 9 bases outside the gene matches. This CDR3 reads CASSSAQGDGYGYTF. The CDR3 nucleotides are TGTGCCAGCAGCTCAGCCCAGGGGGACGGCTATGGCTACACCTTC.

This chain connects TRBV5-1 to TRBJ2-5; 9 nucleotides line up with TRBD1. The germline V gene encodes CDR1 SGHRS and CDR2 YFSETQ. J lost 1 base, V lost 4 bases, and 5 bases had no gene match. The CDR3 extends over 15 amino acids. The CDR3: CASSPKTGGQETQYF. The CDR3 bases are TGCGCCAGCAGCCCTAAGACAGGGGGCCAAGAGACCCAGTACTTC. Full variable domain (remainder filled in from reference TRBV5-1 and TRBJ2-5): KAGVTQTPRYLIKTRGQQVTLSCSPISGHRSVSWYQQTPGQGLQFLFEYFSETQRNKGNFPGRFSGRQFSNSRSEMNVSTLELGDSALYLCASSPKTGGQETQYFGPGTRLLVL.

This clone was counted a single time. V is TRBV5-1 and J is TRBJ2-3, with TRBD2 identical over 8 bases. This CDR3 spans 16 amino acids. Germline assignment: CDR1 SGHRS and CDR2 YFSETQ. Trimming removed 1 base from V and 5 bases from J; junction bases left unmatched: 9. The CDR3 protein is CASSLTPGGPRDTQYF. The CDR3 nucleotides are TGCGCCAGCAGCTTGACCCCGGGGGGGCCGAGAGATACGCAGTATTTT.

The chain joins TRBV6-5 to TRBJ2-1; D gene ambiguous. V was cut by 6 bases and J by 5 bases, with 11 bases left in between. The germline V gene has CDR1 MNHEY and CDR2 SVGAGI. CDR3 length: 13 amino acids. The CDR3 protein is CASRAGPDNEQFF. CDR3 DNA: TGTGCCAGCAGAGCCGGACCCGACAATGAGCAGTTCTTC.

The genes are TRBV12-3 or TRBV12-4 and TRBJ1-1, with 7 positions matching TRBD1. V was clipped by 3 bases and J by 3 bases; unmatched bases: 1. The CDR3 has 13 amino acids. The CDR3 DNA sequence: TGTGCCAGCAGTTTCCAGGGGGACACTGAAGCTTTCTTT. Encoded protein: CASSFQGDTEAFF.

This clone showed up just once. This chain links TRBV3-1 (or the pseudogene TRBV3-2) with TRBJ1-2; 8 bases line up with TRBD1. Per germline, CDR1 LGHDT and CDR2 YNNKEL (reference sequence). The CDR3 extends over 14 amino acids. Trimming at V came to 2 bases and at J to 8 bases, leaving 7 bases not matched to a gene. CDR3 residues: CASSQNQGADGYTF. The CDR3 DNA reads as TGTGCCAGCAGCCAAAACCAGGGGGCGGACGGCTACACCTTC.

The rearrangement links TRBV2 to TRBJ1-1, with D uncertain. The CDR3 consists of 12 residues. V was shortened by 1 base and J by 10 bases, with 10 bases between the two germline ends. In germline, CDR1 is SNHLY, CDR2 FYNNEI. The CDR3 DNA sequence: TGTGCCAGCAGTGAAGACAACGGTGTAGCTTTCTTT. Its protein product is CASSEDNGVAFF.

The CDR3 loop reads CASSATRESNSPLHF. The CDR3 DNA sequence: TGTGCCAGCAGCGCTACCAGGGAGTCTAATTCACCCCTCCACTTT. The chain links TRBV9 to TRBJ1-6; tentatively, D is TRBD1 (5 bases). The length of the CDR3 is 15 residues. Trimming cost V 3 bases and J 6 bases, with 13 bases left between them. Germline CDR1 SGDLS, CDR2 YYNGEE.

The rearrangement joins TRBV28 to TRBJ2-7, with D perhaps matching TRBD1 or TRBD2 (5 bases each). Trimming removed 6 bases from V and 3 bases from J, with 18 bases in between. The CDR3 covers 15 residues. Germline CDR1 MDHEN, CDR2 SYDVKM. CDR3 DNA: TGTGCCAGCAGCCCTCTGGGGACGCCCGTCTACGAGCAGTACTTC. Translating it yields CASSPLGTPVYEQYF.

The rearrangement links TRBV7-8 to TRBJ2-3; either TRBD1 or TRBD2 may fit D (5 bases each). In germline, CDR1 is SGHVS, CDR2 FQNEAQ. The CDR3 has 16 amino acids. The V end was cut by 5 bases, the J end by 3 bases, with 18 bases between. CDR3 bases: TGTGCCAGCAGCCCATATGGGGGTATTGCGACAGATACGCAGTATTTT. Protein sequence: CASSPYGGIATDTQYF.

The V call is TRBV20-1, the J call TRBJ2-3; tentative D call: TRBD2 (6 bases). The V gene's germline CDR1 is DFQATT and CDR2 SNEGSKA (reference sequence). This CDR3 has 13 residues. V was cut by 3 bases and J by 6 bases, with 13 bases left in between. CDR3 region: CSASPSGRDTQYF. The CDR3 nucleotides are TGCAGTGCTAGTCCCTCGGGGAGGGATACGCAGTATTTT.